A single sample is the source of the 17 T cell receptor beta chains below, sequenced in a study of technical replicates of blood from four donors. The table came from immunoSEQ multiplex PCR; TCRdb's copy has only in-frame clones and leaves some out. The data contain over 50,000 clones, more than 85% of them singletons. What was sequenced was PBMCs. The receptors were sampled from a human donor in good health. Some clones in this sample may be carry-over from other donors' samples.

V usage is TRBV29-1 and J usage is TRBJ2-2; no definite D call. The CDR3 totals 11 residues. The V end lost 7 bases, the J end lost 6 bases, and 9 bases lay between the germline ends. Germline V gene data show CDR1 as SQVTM and CDR2 as ANQGSEA. The CDR3 reads CSAPVAGELFF. CDR3 DNA sequence: TGCAGCGCCCCGGTCGCCGGGGAGCTGTTTTTT.

This clone was seen more than once but under ten times. The chain carries TRBV6-1 and TRBJ1-2; D perhaps matches TRBD1 (5 bases). The CDR3 extends over 15 amino acids. Germline CDR1 reads MNHNS; CDR2 reads SASEGT. V lost 5 bases to trimming and J lost 7 bases, with 20 bases between them. The CDR3 spells CASSRSGTGEAGYTF. The DNA of the CDR3 is TGTGCCAGCAGTCGAAGCGGTACGGGGGAAGCTGGCTACACCTTC.

The gene calls are TRBV6-1 and TRBJ2-3, with D possibly TRBD2 on 6 matching bases. V was shortened by 9 bases and J by 3 bases, with 19 bases between the two germline ends. CDR1 is MNHNS and CDR2 is SASEGT in the germline V gene. The CDR3 consists of 15 residues. CDR3 DNA: TGTGCCAGTCCGAGGCCGGGGGAGATGACAGATACGCAGTATTTT. It codes for CASPRPGEMTDTQYF.

V is TRBV27 and J is TRBJ2-3; a possible D gene is TRBD2 (5 bases). The germline gives CDR1 MNHEY, CDR2 SMNVEV (reference sequence). The CDR3 extends over 14 amino acids. Trimming removed 6 bases at V and 2 bases at J, with 12 bases between. This chain's CDR3 is CASSIGLNTDTQYF. CDR3 in DNA: TGTGCCAGCAGCATTGGACTGAACACAGATACGCAGTATTTT.

This chain joins TRBV7-2 and TRBJ1-1; D ambiguous. Germline assignment: CDR1 SGHTA and CDR2 FQGNSA. Trimming left V 5 bases short and J 5 bases short, with 12 bases between. CDR3 length: 13 amino acids. As DNA, the CDR3 is TGTGCCAGCAGCAGCGGCAAGAGAACTGAAGCTTTCTTT. It yields the protein CASSSGKRTEAFF.

V gene TRBV6-5 combines with J gene TRBJ2-1; 8 bases fit TRBD1. Germline V lookup: CDR1 MNHEY, CDR2 SVGAGI. The V and J ends lost 6 bases and 8 bases, in that order; junction bases with no gene match: 9. This CDR3 is 14 amino acids long. This CDR3 is CASSQDRAAHEQFF. DNA for the CDR3: TGTGCCAGCAGCCAGGACAGGGCGGCGCATGAGCAGTTCTTC.

V usage is TRBV30 and J usage is TRBJ1-1, with unresolved D. Trimming took off 2 bases at V and 1 base at J, with 8 bases between the two ends. Germline V gene lookup returns CDR1 GTSNPN and CDR2 SVGIG (reference sequence). The CDR3 covers 13 residues. The CDR3 is CAWSFTANTEAFF. The CDR3 DNA is TGTGCCTGGAGTTTCACAGCGAACACTGAAGCTTTCTTT. Supplemented by reference TRBV30 and TRBJ1-1, the full variable domain reads SQTIHQWPATLVQPVGSPLSLECTVEGTSNPNLYWYRQAAGRGLQLLFYSVGIGQISSEVPQNLSASRPQDRQFILSSKKLLLSDSGFYLCAWSFTANTEAFFGQGTRLTVV.

The chain combines TRBV12-5 with TRBJ2-5, with D tentatively TRBD2 (6 bases). The CDR3 is made up of 15 amino acids. CDR1 and CDR2 (germline): LGHNT, FRNRAP. Trimming cost V 7 bases and J 4 bases, with 19 bases left between them. As DNA, the CDR3 is TGTGCTAGTGCCCCCCTTACGGGAGCGATAGAGACCCAGTACTTC. Protein product: CASAPLTGAIETQYF.

The V and J genes are TRBV7-9 and TRBJ2-1; the match to TRBD2 covers 14 bases. Trimming cost V 10 bases and J 10 bases; bases outside gene matches: 12. The V gene's germline CDR1 is SEHNR and CDR2 FQNEAQ (reference sequence). The CDR3 has 15 amino acids. The CDR3 sequence: CAIKERLAGGMEQFF. DNA for the CDR3: TGTGCCATCAAAGAGCGACTAGCGGGAGGGATGGAGCAGTTCTTC.

The V gene is TRBV7-9, the J gene TRBJ1-1; D unresolved. Germline assignment: CDR1 SEHNR and CDR2 FQNEAQ (reference sequence). This CDR3 has 14 amino acids. V was clipped by 2 bases and J by 0 bases, with 7 bases between them. CDR3 nucleotides: TGTGCCAGCAGCTTAATACAACTGAACACTGAAGCTTTCTTT. As protein: CASSLIQLNTEAFF. Together with reference TRBV7-9 and TRBJ1-1, the CDR3 gives the full variable domain: DTGVSQNPRHKITKRGQNVTFRCDPISEHNRLYWYRQTLGQGPEFLTYFQNEAQLEKSRLLSDRFSAERPKGSFSTLEIQRTEQGDSAMYLCASSLIQLNTEAFFGQGTRLTVV.

The chain couples TRBV7-2 to TRBJ1-5, with D uncertain. The CDR3 extends over 15 amino acids. V was trimmed by 2 bases and J by 0 bases, leaving 8 bases between them. The V gene's germline CDR1 is SGHTA and CDR2 FQGNSA. CDR3 DNA sequence: TGTGCCAGCAGCTTAATGCCAGTTAGCAATCAGCCCCAGCATTTT. Protein: CASSLMPVSNQPQHF.

J is TRBJ2-1 and V is TRBV29-1, with no clear D. The CDR3 extends over 11 amino acids. Germline assignment: CDR1 SQVTM and CDR2 ANQGSEA. V lost 6 bases and J 2 bases, leaving 5 bases between the germline ends. The CDR3 protein is CSVITYNEQFF. For the CDR3, the DNA is TGCAGCGTAATTACCTACAATGAGCAGTTCTTC.

The chain is built from TRBV4-1 and TRBJ2-1, with 8 bases identical to TRBD2. The germline CDR1 and CDR2 sequences are MGHRA and YSYEKL. This CDR3 has 16 residues. After removal of 3 bases from V and 6 bases from J, the junction contained 10 bases not matched to a gene. CDR3 in DNA: TGCGCCAGCAGCCAGCTACCGGGACTAGGCCGCAATGAGCAGTTCTTC. Protein product: CASSQLPGLGRNEQFF.

The chain recombines TRBV30 with TRBJ2-7, with TRBD1 matching 9 bases. The germline gives CDR1 GTSNPN, CDR2 SVGIG (reference sequence). V lost 7 bases to trimming and J lost 3 bases; unmatched junction nucleotides: 7. The CDR3 sequence is 13 residues long. In DNA form, the CDR3 reads TGTGCCTTGGGACAGGGTAAGGGCTACGAGCAGTACTTC. Its protein product is CALGQGKGYEQYF. Full variable domain (remainder filled in from reference TRBV30 and TRBJ2-7): SQTIHQWPATLVQPVGSPLSLECTVEGTSNPNLYWYRQAAGRGLQLLFYSVGIGQISSEVPQNLSASRPQDRQFILSSKKLLLSDSGFYLCALGQGKGYEQYFGPGTRLTVT.

The rearrangement uses TRBV5-1 and TRBJ2-7; D possibly corresponds to TRBD2 (6 bases). The CDR3 is 14 amino acids. V was trimmed by 4 bases and J by 6 bases, leaving 17 bases between them. CDR1 SGHRS and CDR2 YFSETQ come from the germline V gene. The CDR3 sequence: CASSTGLLFSEQYF. Written as DNA, the CDR3 is TGCGCCAGCAGCACGGGACTCCTTTTCTCCGAGCAGTACTTC.

The V call is TRBV7-2, the J call TRBJ2-2; 7 bases fit TRBD2. The trim removed 5 bases at V and 0 bases at J, leaving 3 bases unmatched. This CDR3 has 15 amino acids. Germline CDR1 and CDR2: SGHTA and FQGNSA. The CDR3 region is CASSVSGANTGELFF. As DNA, the CDR3 is TGTGCCAGCAGCGTAAGCGGGGCGAACACCGGGGAGCTGTTTTTT.

The chain links TRBV7-8 to TRBJ2-6; D unresolved. Germline values: CDR1 SGHVS, CDR2 FQNEAQ. This CDR3 has 17 amino acids. Trimming took 1 base from V and 0 from J, leaving 10 bases between them. The CDR3 spells CASSLGRVLSGANVLTF. DNA for the CDR3: TGTGCCAGCAGCTTAGGTCGGGTCCTCTCTGGGGCCAACGTCCTGACTTTC.